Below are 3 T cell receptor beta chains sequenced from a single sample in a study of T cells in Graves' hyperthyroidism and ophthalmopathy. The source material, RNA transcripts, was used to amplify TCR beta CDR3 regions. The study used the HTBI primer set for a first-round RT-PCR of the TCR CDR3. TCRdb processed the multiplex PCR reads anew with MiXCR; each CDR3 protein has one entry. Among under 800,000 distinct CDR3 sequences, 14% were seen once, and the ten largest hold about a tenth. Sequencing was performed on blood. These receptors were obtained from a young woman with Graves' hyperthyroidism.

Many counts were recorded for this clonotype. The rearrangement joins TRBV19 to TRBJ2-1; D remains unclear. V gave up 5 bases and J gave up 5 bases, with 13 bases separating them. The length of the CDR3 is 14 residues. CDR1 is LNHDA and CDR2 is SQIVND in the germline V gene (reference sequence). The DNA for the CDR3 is TGTGCCAGTAGTCCCCAACCTAGAGACAATGAGCAGTTCTTC. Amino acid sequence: CASSPQPRDNEQFF.

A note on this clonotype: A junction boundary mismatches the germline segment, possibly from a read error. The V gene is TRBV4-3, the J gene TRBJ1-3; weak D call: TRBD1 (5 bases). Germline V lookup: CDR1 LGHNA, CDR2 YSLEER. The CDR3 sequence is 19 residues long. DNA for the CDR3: TGCGCCAGCGGCCAATCCATATTCCCAACAGGAGACTCTGGAAACACCATATATTTT. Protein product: CASGQSIFPTGDSGNTIYF.

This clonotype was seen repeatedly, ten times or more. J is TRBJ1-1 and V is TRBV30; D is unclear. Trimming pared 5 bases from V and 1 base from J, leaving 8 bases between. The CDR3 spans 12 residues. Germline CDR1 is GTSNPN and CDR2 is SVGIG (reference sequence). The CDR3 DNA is TGTGCCTGGGGCAGGCCGAACACTGAAGCTTTCTTT. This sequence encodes CAWGRPNTEAFF.